This T cell receptor (beta chain) derives from a study of cytomegalovirus exposure and HLA in healthy donors. Of note for this clone: A read error may account for a junction end that differs from germline.

This CDR3 is 15 amino acids long. Germline CDR1 LGHNA, CDR2 YNFKEQ. Primers: 60 Vbeta forward and 13 Jbeta reverse. Method: immunoSEQ multiplex PCR; TCRdb's copy keeps in-frame clones and lacks some. The data contain roughly 190,000 clones, 80% to 90% of them singletons. Sequenced material: PBMCs. The gene calls are TRBV4-2 and TRBJ1-5; maybe TRBD1 (5 bases). This TCR came from a man aged 30 to 45 in good health and CMV-seronegative. This CDR3 reads CASSQDPGQNRPQHF. The DNA for the CDR3 is TGTGCCAGCAGCCAAGACCCAGGACAAAATCGGCCCCAGCATTTT.